Included here is one TCR beta chain sequence, with context. As yet, its antigen is unknown. This specimen belongs to a study of T cell clones after liver transplantation. Study-wide context: Immunosuppression withdrawal was tried within 2 years after liver transplantation in this trial.

Unstimulated PBMCs were sorted into CD3+CD4+ and CD3+CD8+ populations. Germline assignment: CDR1 SEHNR and CDR2 FQNEAQ (reference sequence). V was clipped by 2 bases and J by 6 bases; unmatched bases: 8. The CDR3 is 15 amino acids. The method was immunoSEQ multiplex PCR; TCRdb's version includes in-frame clones alone and lacks a portion of them. The table records around 100,000 clones, approximately 79% of them present only once. Notes on the study in general: Donor-reactive sequences fell more than third party-reactive ones, suggesting partial deletion. Low donor cell numbers restricted donor-reactive repertoire measurement in a couple of subjects.

This sample comprised CD4+ T cells from blood, obtained 47 months after liver transplant. The receptor was derived from a human patient who received a liver transplant. Some T cells may be supplied by the graft donor. The rearrangement joins TRBV7-9 to TRBJ2-7; 9 nucleotides match TRBD1. The chain's CDR3 is CASSLKRTGVFEQYF. CDR3 DNA: TGTGCCAGCAGCTTAAAGAGGACAGGGGTCTTCGAGCAGTACTTC.